The 24 T cell receptor beta chains reported below all come from one sample, sequenced in a study of shared clonotypes between healthy human individuals. TCRdb's table, derived via immunoSEQ multiplex PCR, lists solely in-frame clones and lacks some. The sample has 400,000 to 550,000 clones, around 79% seen once. Material: PBMCs. These receptors all stem from a woman between 40 and 50 years old in good health. Some clones in this sample may be carry-over from other donors' samples.

This rearrangement joins TRBV10-3 to TRBJ2-1; 9 nucleotides line up with TRBD2. This CDR3 has 14 amino acids. The germline V gene encodes CDR1 ENHRY and CDR2 SYGVKD. Unmatched junction bases numbered 6, after V lost 3 bases and J lost 9 bases. The CDR3 DNA sequence: TGTGCCATCAGTGAAAATCCAGCGGGAGGTGAGCAGTTCTTC. It encodes CAISENPAGGEQFF.

The chain recombines TRBV29-1 with TRBJ2-5, with 7 bases matching TRBD1. The V gene end was trimmed by 4 bases and the J gene end by 4 bases; junction bases not matched to a gene: 6. This CDR3 is 13 amino acids long. Germline CDR1 SQVTM, CDR2 ANQGSEA. In nucleotides, the CDR3 is TGCAGCGTTGTAGCGCAGGGGGTAGAGACCCAGTACTTC. It specifies CSVVAQGVETQYF.

The CDR3 DNA follows: TGTGCCTGGAGTAAGGGACAGGGGGCAACTAATGAAAAACTGTTTTTT. As protein: CAWSKGQGATNEKLFF. The chain uses TRBV30 and TRBJ1-4; 11 bases map to TRBD1. This CDR3 is built from 16 residues. Unmatched junction bases numbered 2, after V lost 2 bases and J lost 0 bases. The germline gives CDR1 GTSNPN, CDR2 SVGIG (reference sequence).

The V and J genes are TRBV19 and TRBJ1-1; 7 bases map to TRBD1. Per the germline V gene, CDR1 is LNHDA and CDR2 is SQIVND (reference sequence). J lost 6 bases, V lost 3 bases, and 7 bases had no gene match. The CDR3 has 14 residues. The CDR3 coding sequence is TGTGCCAGTAGTATCTCAGGGGGGATCGCTGAAGCTTTCTTT. Encoded protein: CASSISGGIAEAFF. The whole variable domain, remainder taken from reference TRBV19 and TRBJ1-1, is DGGITQSPKYLFRKEGQNVTLSCEQNLNHDAMYWYRQDPGQGLRLIYYSQIVNDFQKGDIAEGYSVSREKKESFPLTVTSAQKNPTAFYLCASSISGGIAEAFFGQGTRLTVV.

The V call is TRBV11-2, the J call TRBJ2-1; D possibly corresponds to TRBD2 (5 bases). The germline V and J ends were trimmed by 8 bases and 8 bases, with 16 bases remaining between them. The length of the CDR3 is 13 residues. From germline, CDR1 is SGHAT and CDR2 FQNNGV. The CDR3 spells CASRRSARDEQFF. CDR3 nucleotide sequence: TGTGCCAGCCGGCGGTCAGCGCGGGATGAGCAGTTCTTC.

In DNA form, the CDR3 reads TGTGCCAGCAGTTTAGGGGGAGGAAACTATGGCTACACCTTC. Translated: CASSLGGGNYGYTF. The chain combines TRBV27 with TRBJ1-2, with a weak D call TRBD1 (5 bases). This CDR3 is built from 14 residues. Germline V CDR1 and CDR2: MNHEY, SMNVEV (reference sequence). V dropped 2 bases and J dropped 2 bases, with 9 bases sitting between them.

The V gene is TRBV7-2, the J gene TRBJ2-7; 12 nucleotides match TRBD2. The germline CDR1 and CDR2 sequences are SGHTA and FQGNSA. Trimming at V came to 1 base and at J to 3 bases, leaving 10 bases not matched to a gene. This CDR3 region has 18 residues. The CDR3 DNA reads TGTGCCAGCAGCTTAGTGTCGGGGCTAGCGGGAGGGTACTACGAGCAGTACTTC. Translating gives CASSLVSGLAGGYYEQYF. Together with reference TRBV7-2 and TRBJ2-7, the CDR3 gives the full variable domain: GAGVSQSPSNKVTEKGKDVELRCDPISGHTALYWYRQSLGQGLEFLIYFQGNSAPDKSGLPSDRFSAERTGGSVSTLTIQRTQQEDSAVYLCASSLVSGLAGGYYEQYFGPGTRLTVT.

The rearrangement joins TRBV19 to TRBJ1-5; D gene uncertain. The V and J ends lost 1 base and 9 bases respectively, with 13 bases between them. The germline CDR1 and CDR2 sequences are LNHDA and SQIVND (reference sequence). The CDR3 has 14 residues. The CDR3 sequence: CASSIGGGRGPQHF. CDR3 bases: TGTGCCAGTAGTATAGGAGGAGGACGGGGGCCCCAGCATTTT.

CDR3: CASSKSSSLYVQPQHF. The CDR3, as DNA: TGTGCCAGCAGCAAATCTAGCAGCCTGTATGTTCAGCCCCAGCATTTT. The genes are TRBV21-1 and TRBJ1-5. TRBV21-1 is labeled a pseudogene. This CDR3 region has 16 residues.

This rearrangement joins TRBV29-1 to TRBJ2-7, with 12 bases identical to TRBD2. Trimming at V came to 7 bases and at J to 5 bases, leaving 12 bases not matched to a gene. CDR3 length: 15 residues. Germline V gene data show CDR1 as SQVTM and CDR2 as ANQGSEA. CDR3 loop: CSAGLAGSSVNEQYF. As DNA, the CDR3 is TGCAGCGCCGGACTAGCGGGATCGAGTGTAAACGAGCAGTACTTC.

The rearrangement uses TRBV5-4 and TRBJ2-5; TRBD2 matches at 10 bases. CDR1 is SGHNT, CDR2 YYREEE, per germline (reference sequence). V gave up 1 base and J gave up 5 bases; unmatched junction bases: 11. This CDR3 comprises 17 residues. CDR3 loop: CASSLLAGEPARETQYF. Here the CDR3 DNA reads TGTGCCAGCAGCTTGCTAGCGGGAGAACCAGCCAGGGAGACCCAGTACTTC.

The table lists this clone with a count of one. The V call is TRBV5-5, the J call TRBJ1-2; D unresolved. The CDR3 has 14 residues. Trimming left V 4 bases short and J 6 bases short, with 16 bases between. Germline lookup yields CDR1 SGHKS and CDR2 YYEKEE (reference sequence). The CDR3 sequence is CASSLRILTNGYTF. CDR3 nucleotide sequence: TGTGCCAGCAGCCTTCGGATCCTAACGAATGGCTACACCTTC.

This clone was seen only once. CDR3 sequence reads: CASSLGTGTNYGYTF. The CDR3 region has the DNA TGTGCCAGCAGCTTGGGGACAGGGACTAACTATGGCTACACCTTC. The chain carries TRBV5-4 and TRBJ1-2; 8 bases fit TRBD1. The germline V gene has CDR1 SGHNT and CDR2 YYREEE (reference sequence). Trimming removed 0 bases from V and 0 bases from J; junction bases left unmatched: 1. CDR3 length equals 15 residues.

This chain links TRBV15 with TRBJ2-1; 14 nucleotides align to TRBD2. The CDR3 runs 15 residues. Unmatched junction bases numbered 9, after V lost 3 bases and J lost 14 bases. CDR1 LNHNV and CDR2 YYDKDF come from the germline V gene (reference sequence). The CDR3, as DNA: TGTGCCACCAGCAGTGATGGGACTAGCGGGAGAGGGAAGTTCTTC. Amino acids: CATSSDGTSGRGKFF.

This chain connects TRBV21-1 to TRBJ1-1. TRBV21-1 is a known pseudogene. This CDR3 region has 14 residues. The CDR3 region is CASSKRTDNTEAFF. The DNA of the CDR3 is TGTGCCAGCAGCAAACGGACCGATAACACTGAAGCTTTCTTT.

The chain employs TRBV5-4 and TRBJ1-2, with 9 bases matching TRBD1. V shed 0 bases, J shed 10 bases, and the junction held 10 bases outside the gene matches. This CDR3 contains 15 residues. In germline, CDR1 is SGHNT, CDR2 YYREEE (reference sequence). As DNA, the CDR3 is TGTGCCAGCAGCTTGGTTGGGCGGGGACAGGGTTTCTACACCTTC. It is translated as CASSLVGRGQGFYTF. Using reference TRBV5-4 and TRBJ1-2 for the parts outside the CDR3, the full variable domain is ETGVTQSPTHLIKTRGQQVTLRCSSQSGHNTVSWYQQALGQGPQFIFQYYREEENGRGNFPPRFSGLQFPNYSSELNVNALELDDSALYLCASSLVGRGQGFYTFGSGTRLTVV.

The V call is TRBV15, the J call TRBJ1-4; D is uncertain. The length of the CDR3 is 14 residues. Trimming removed 2 bases from V and 3 bases from J, with 7 bases in between. Germline V CDR1 and CDR2: LNHNV, YYDKDF (reference sequence). In DNA, the CDR3 is TGTGCCACCAGCAGACCCCCGGCTAATGAAAAACTGTTTTTT. Its translation: CATSRPPANEKLFF.

The chain couples TRBV5-1 to TRBJ1-2, with 9 bases aligning to TRBD1. In germline, CDR1 is SGHRS, CDR2 YFSETQ. With 4 bases clipped from V and 3 bases from J, the junction kept 4 bases outside the gene matches. This CDR3 has 14 residues. The CDR3 DNA follows: TGCGCCAGCAGCCAGGGGGACAGGGACTATGGCTACACCTTC. It is translated as CASSQGDRDYGYTF. The entire variable domain, with the rest obtained from reference TRBV5-1 and TRBJ1-2, is as follows: KAGVTQTPRYLIKTRGQQVTLSCSPISGHRSVSWYQQTPGQGLQFLFEYFSETQRNKGNFPGRFSGRQFSNSRSEMNVSTLELGDSALYLCASSQGDRDYGYTFGSGTRLTVV.

This clone was seen a few times. Here the CDR3 reads CASSGRWGLADTQYF. DNA for the CDR3: TGTGCCAGCAGCGGTAGGTGGGGGCTTGCAGATACGCAGTATTTT. The chain joins TRBV9 to TRBJ2-3, with D maybe TRBD1 (6 bases). CDR3 length: 15 residues. CDR1 and CDR2 (germline): SGDLS, YYNGEE. Trimming took off 3 bases at V and 4 bases at J, with 15 bases between the two ends. The full variable domain, in which reference TRBV9 and TRBJ2-3 provide the parts outside the CDR3, is DSGVTQTPKHLITATGQRVTLRCSPRSGDLSVYWYQQSLDQGLQFLIQYYNGEERAKGNILERFSAQQFPDLHSELNLSSLELGDSALYFCASSGRWGLADTQYFGPGTRLTVL.

The genes are TRBV28 and TRBJ1-1; the D is unclear. The CDR3 has 14 residues. Germline lookup yields CDR1 MDHEN and CDR2 SYDVKM. Trimming shortened V by 3 bases and J by 5 bases, and 13 bases separated the two germline ends. DNA of the CDR3: TGTGCCAGCAGTTTTTCCATTAGATATACTGAAGCTTTCTTT. This gives the protein CASSFSIRYTEAFF.

The J gene is TRBJ2-7, the V gene TRBV5-4; 10 nucleotides line up with TRBD1. Unmatched junction bases numbered 5, after V lost 3 bases and J lost 2 bases. The CDR3 has 15 amino acids. Looked up from germline, CDR1 is SGHNT and CDR2 is YYREEE (reference sequence). In DNA, the CDR3 is TGTGCCAGCAGCTCCACCGGGACAGGGGCCTACGAGCAGTACTTC. Protein product: CASSSTGTGAYEQYF. The variable domain in full, with the rest retrieved from reference TRBV5-4 and TRBJ2-7, is ETGVTQSPTHLIKTRGQQVTLRCSSQSGHNTVSWYQQALGQGPQFIFQYYREEENGRGNFPPRFSGLQFPNYSSELNVNALELDDSALYLCASSSTGTGAYEQYFGPGTRLTVT.

Concerning this clone itself: This sample also contains other DNA sequences that code for the same CDR3. The rearrangement joins TRBV10-3 to TRBJ1-1, with D possibly TRBD1 on 6 matching bases. V lost 6 bases and J lost 2, with 13 bases in between. This CDR3 is 14 amino acids long. The germline V gene encodes CDR1 ENHRY and CDR2 SYGVKD. CDR3 sequence: CAISLDRLNTEAFF. CDR3 coding DNA: TGTGCCATCAGCCTCGACAGGTTAAACACTGAAGCTTTCTTT.

This chain links TRBV29-1 with TRBJ2-7; maybe TRBD2 (5 bases). The V gene's germline CDR1 is SQVTM and CDR2 ANQGSEA. This CDR3 spans 15 amino acids. With 2 bases removed from V and 2 bases from J, the gap between germline ends came to 16 bases. CDR3 in amino acids: CSVELGVGGPYEQYF. The DNA for the CDR3 is TGCAGCGTTGAACTTGGGGTTGGCGGGCCCTACGAGCAGTACTTC.

The genes are TRBV28 and TRBJ2-1; 8 bases match TRBD2. Trimming removed 11 bases from V and 7 bases from J; junction bases left unmatched: 16. This CDR3 contains 15 residues. Looked up from germline, CDR1 is MDHEN and CDR2 is SYDVKM. CDR3 nucleotide sequence: TGTGCCTCACGGGAGGGCCCTGCCCCTACGAATGAGCAGTTCTTC. This encodes CASREGPAPTNEQFF.